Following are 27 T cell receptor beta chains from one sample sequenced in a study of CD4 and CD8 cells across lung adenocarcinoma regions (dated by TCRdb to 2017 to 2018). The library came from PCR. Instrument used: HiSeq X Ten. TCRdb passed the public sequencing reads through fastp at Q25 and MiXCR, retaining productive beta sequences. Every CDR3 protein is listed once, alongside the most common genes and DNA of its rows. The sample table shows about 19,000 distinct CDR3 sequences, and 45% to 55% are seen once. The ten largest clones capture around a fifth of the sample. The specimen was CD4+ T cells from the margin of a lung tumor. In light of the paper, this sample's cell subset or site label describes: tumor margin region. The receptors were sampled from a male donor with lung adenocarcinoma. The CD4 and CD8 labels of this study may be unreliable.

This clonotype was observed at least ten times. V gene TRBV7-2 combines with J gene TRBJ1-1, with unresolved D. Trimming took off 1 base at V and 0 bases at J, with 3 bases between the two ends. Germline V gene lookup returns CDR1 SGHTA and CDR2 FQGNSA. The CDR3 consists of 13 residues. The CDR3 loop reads CASSLDMNTEAFF. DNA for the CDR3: TGTGCCAGCAGCTTAGATATGAACACTGAAGCTTTCTTT.

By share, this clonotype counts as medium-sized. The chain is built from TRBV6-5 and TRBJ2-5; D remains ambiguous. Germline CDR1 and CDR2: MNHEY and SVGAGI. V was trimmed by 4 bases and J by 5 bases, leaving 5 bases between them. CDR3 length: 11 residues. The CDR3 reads CASSWFETQYF. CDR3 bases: TGTGCCAGCAGTTGGTTTGAGACCCAGTACTTC.

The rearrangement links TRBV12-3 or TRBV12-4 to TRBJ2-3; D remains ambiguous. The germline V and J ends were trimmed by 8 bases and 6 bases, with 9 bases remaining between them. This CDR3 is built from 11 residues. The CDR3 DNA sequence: TGTGCCAGCGGACCATGGGATACGCAGTATTTT. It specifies CASGPWDTQYF.

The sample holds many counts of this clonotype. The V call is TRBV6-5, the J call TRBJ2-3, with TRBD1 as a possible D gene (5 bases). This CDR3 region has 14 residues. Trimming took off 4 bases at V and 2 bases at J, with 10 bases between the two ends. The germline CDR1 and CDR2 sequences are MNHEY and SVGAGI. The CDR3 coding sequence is TGTGCCAGCAGTTCCGTGGGGCACACAGATACGCAGTATTTT. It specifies CASSSVGHTDTQYF.

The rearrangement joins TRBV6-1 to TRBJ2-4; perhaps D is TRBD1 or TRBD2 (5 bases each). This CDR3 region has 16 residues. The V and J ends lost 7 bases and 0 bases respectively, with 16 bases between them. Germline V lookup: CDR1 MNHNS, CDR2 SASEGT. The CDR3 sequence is CASKGESRLAKNIQYF. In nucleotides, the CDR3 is TGTGCCAGCAAAGGGGAGTCAAGGCTAGCCAAAAACATTCAGTACTTC.

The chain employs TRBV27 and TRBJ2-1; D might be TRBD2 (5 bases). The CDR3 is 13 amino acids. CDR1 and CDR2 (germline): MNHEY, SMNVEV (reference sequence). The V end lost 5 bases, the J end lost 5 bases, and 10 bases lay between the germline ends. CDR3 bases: TGTGCCAGCAGTGTGGACGGGGACAATGAGCAGTTCTTC. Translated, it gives CASSVDGDNEQFF.

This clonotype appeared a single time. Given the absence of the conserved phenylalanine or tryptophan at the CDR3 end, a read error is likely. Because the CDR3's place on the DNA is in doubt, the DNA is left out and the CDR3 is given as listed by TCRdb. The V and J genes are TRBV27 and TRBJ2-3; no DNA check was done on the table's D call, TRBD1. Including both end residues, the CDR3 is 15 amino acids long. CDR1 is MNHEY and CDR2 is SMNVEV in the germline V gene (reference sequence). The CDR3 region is CGSRTGLQAKNTQYC.

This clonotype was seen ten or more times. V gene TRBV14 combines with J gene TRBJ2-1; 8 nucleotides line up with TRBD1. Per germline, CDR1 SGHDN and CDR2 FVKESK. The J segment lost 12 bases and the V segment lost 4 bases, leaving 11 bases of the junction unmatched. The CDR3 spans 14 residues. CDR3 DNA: TGTGCCAGCAGCCCGGGGACAGGACCCTGGGGGCAGTTCTTC. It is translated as CASSPGTGPWGQFF.

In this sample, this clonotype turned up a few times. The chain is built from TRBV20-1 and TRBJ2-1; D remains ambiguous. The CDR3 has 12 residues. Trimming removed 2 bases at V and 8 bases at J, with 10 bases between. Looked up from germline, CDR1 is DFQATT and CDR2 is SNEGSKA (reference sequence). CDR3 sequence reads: CSARIGTYEQFF. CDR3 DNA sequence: TGCAGTGCTAGAATTGGAACTTATGAGCAGTTCTTC.

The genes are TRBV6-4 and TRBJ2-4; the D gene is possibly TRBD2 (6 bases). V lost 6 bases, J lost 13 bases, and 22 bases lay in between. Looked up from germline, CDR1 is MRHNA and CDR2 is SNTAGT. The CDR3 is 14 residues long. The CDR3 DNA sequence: TGTGCCAGCAGGGGGCGGGGAGCCAAAAATATGCAGTACTTC. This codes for CASRGRGAKNMQYF.

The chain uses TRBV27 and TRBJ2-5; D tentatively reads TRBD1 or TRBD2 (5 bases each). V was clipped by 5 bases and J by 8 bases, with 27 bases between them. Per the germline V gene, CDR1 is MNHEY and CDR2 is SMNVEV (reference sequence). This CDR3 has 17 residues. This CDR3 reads CASSAGRGARGPDTQYF. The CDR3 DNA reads TGTGCCAGCAGTGCGGGCCGAGGGGCCCGTGGCCCAGATACCCAGTACTTC.

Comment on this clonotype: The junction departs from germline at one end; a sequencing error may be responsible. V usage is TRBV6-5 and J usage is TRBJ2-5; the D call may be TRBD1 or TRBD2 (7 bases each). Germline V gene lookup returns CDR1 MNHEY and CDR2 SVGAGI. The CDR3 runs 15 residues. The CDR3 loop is CASSHRGGDQETQYF. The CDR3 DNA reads TGTGCCAGCAGTCACAGGGGAGGGGACCAAGAGACGCAGTACTTC.

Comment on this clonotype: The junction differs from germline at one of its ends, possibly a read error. CDR3 sequence: CPSIRGASTGAQYF. The CDR3 DNA reads as TGCCCCAGCATCAGGGGCGCGAGCACCGGTGCGCAGTATTTT. V usage is TRBV10-2 and J usage is TRBJ2-3; tentative D call: TRBD1 (6 bases). The CDR3 contains 14 residues. Germline values: CDR1 WSHSY, CDR2 SAAADI.

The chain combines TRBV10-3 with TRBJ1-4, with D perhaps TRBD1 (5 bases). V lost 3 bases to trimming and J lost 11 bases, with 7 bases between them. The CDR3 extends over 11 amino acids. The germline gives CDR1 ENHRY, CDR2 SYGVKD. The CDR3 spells CAISDGTKLFF. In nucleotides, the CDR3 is TGTGCCATCAGTGATGGGACGAAACTGTTTTTT.

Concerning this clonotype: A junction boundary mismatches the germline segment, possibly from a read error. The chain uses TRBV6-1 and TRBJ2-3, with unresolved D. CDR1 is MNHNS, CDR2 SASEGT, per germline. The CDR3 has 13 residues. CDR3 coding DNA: TGTGGCAGCCAGGCTGATAACACAGAGACGCAGTATTTT. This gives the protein CGSQADNTETQYF.

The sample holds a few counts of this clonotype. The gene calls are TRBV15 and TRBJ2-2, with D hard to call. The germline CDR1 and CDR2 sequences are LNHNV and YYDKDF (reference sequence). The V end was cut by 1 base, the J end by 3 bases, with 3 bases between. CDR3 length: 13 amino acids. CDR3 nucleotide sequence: TGTGCCACCAGCAGAGGTTACACCGGGGAGCTGTTTTTT. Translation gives CATSRGYTGELFF.

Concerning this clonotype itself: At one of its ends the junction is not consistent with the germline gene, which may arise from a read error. The CDR3 protein is CASSEEGLDTDTQYF. The DNA for the CDR3 is TGCGCCAGCAGTGAGGAGGGACTAGACACAGATACGCAGTACTTT. V and J are TRBV10-1 and TRBJ2-3, with 8 bases that match TRBD2. From germline, CDR1 is WNHNN and CDR2 SYGVQD (reference sequence). The CDR3 loop spans 15 amino acids.

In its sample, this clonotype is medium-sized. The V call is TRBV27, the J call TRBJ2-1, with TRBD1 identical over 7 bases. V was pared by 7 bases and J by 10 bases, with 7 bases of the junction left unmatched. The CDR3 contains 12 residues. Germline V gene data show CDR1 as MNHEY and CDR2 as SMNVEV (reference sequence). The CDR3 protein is CASTGTVGEQFF. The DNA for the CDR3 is TGTGCCAGCACAGGGACAGTTGGAGAGCAGTTCTTC.

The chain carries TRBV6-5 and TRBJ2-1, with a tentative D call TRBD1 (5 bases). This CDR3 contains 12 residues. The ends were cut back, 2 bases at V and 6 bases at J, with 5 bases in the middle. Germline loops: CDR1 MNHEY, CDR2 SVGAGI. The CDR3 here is CASSYRGNEQFF. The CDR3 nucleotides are TGTGCCAGCAGTTACAGGGGCAATGAGCAGTTCTTC.

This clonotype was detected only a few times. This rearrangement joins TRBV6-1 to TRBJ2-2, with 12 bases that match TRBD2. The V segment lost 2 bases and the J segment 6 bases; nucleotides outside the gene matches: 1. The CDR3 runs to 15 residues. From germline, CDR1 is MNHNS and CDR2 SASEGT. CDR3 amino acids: CASSESSGGAGELFF. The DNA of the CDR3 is TGTGCCAGCAGTGAATCTAGCGGGGGGGCCGGGGAGCTGTTTTTT.

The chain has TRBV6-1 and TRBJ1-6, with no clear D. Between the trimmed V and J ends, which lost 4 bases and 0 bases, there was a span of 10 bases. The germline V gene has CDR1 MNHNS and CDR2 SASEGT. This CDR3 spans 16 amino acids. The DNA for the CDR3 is TGTGCCAGCAGTGTGGCAGCGAGCTCCTATAATTCACCCCTCCACTTT. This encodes CASSVAASSYNSPLHF.

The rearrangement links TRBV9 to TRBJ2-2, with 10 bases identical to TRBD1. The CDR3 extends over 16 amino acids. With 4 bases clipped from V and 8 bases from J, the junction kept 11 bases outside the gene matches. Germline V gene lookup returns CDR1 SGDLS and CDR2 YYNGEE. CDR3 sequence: CASSSPATGGGGELFF. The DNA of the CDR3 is TGTGCCAGCAGCTCCCCAGCGACAGGGGGCGGGGGGGAGCTGTTTTTT.

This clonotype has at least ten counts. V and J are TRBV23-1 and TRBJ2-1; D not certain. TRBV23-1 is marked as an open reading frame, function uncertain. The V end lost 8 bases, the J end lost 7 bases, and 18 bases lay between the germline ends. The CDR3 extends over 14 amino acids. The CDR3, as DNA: TGCGCCAGCCTCCCTCGCGAATTGAGAAATGAGCAGTTCTTC. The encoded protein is CASLPRELRNEQFF.

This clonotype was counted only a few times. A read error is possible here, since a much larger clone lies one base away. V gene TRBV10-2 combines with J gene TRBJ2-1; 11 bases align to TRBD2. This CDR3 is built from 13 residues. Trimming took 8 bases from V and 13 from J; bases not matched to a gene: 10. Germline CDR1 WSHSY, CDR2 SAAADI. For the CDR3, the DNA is TGCGCCAGCCAACTAGCGGGAGAAGAGACCCAGTTCTTC. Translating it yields CASQLAGEETQFF.

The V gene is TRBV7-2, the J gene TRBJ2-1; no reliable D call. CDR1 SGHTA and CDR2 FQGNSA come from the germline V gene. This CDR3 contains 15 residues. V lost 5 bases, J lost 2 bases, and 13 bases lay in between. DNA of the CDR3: TGTGCCAGCAGCCCTTTGTATGGGGCCTACAATGAGCAGTTCTTC. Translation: CASSPLYGAYNEQFF.

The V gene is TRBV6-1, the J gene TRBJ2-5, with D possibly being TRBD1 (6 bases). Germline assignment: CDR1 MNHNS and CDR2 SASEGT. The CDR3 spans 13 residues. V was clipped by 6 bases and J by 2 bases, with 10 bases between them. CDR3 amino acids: CASSPQGQETQYF. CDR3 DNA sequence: TGTGCCAGCAGCCCCCAGGGGCAAGAGACCCAGTACTTC.

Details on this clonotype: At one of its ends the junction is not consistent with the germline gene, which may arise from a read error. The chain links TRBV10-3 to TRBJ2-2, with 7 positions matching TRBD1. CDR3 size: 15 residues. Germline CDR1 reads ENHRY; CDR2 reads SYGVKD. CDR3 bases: TGTGCCCTGAGACTCCAGGCCGGAAGCACAGGGGAGCAGTTTTTT. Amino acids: CALRLQAGSTGEQFF.